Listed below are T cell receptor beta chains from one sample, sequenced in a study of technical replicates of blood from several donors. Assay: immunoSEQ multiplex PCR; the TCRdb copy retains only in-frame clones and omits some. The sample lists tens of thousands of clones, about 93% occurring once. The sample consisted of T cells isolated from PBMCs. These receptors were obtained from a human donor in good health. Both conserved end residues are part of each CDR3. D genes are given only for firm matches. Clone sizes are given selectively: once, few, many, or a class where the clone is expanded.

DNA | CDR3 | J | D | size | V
TGTGCCAGCAGCAAAGGAGATCAGGGTAGGTCCTACAATGAGCAGTTCTTC | CASSKGDQGRSYNEQFF | TRBJ2-1 | NA | NA | TRBV21-1
TGTGCCAGCAGTTTAACAGGGAGGGATCAGCCCCAGCATTTT | CASSLTGRDQPQHF | TRBJ1-5 | NA | NA | TRBV27
TGTGCTAGTGGCCAAGGCCACGGGGTAGCGGAATCAGATACGCAGTATTTT | CASGQGHGVAESDTQYF | TRBJ2-3 | NA | NA | TRBV12-5
TGTGCCTGGAGAAGGGGCTCTGGAAACACCATATATTTT | CAWRRGSGNTIYF | TRBJ1-3 | NA | NA | TRBV30
TGCGCCAGCAGCCAAGTCTCAGGTTCAGACATTCAGTACTTC | CASSQVSGSDIQYF | TRBJ2-4 | NA | NA | TRBV4-1
TGCGCCAGCAGCTTGGCCGTCCGGAGACCCGACACTGAAGCTTTCTTT | CASSLAVRRPDTEAFF | TRBJ1-1 | NA | NA | TRBV5-1
TGTGCCTGGAGTGTACGGGTAGATGAGCAGTTCTTC | CAWSVRVDEQFF | TRBJ2-1 | NA | NA | TRBV30
TGTGCCAGCAGTCTACCAGGGACAGGGATCGGAGAGCAGTTCTTC | CASSLPGTGIGEQFF | TRBJ2-1 | TRBD1 | once | TRBV28
TGTGCCAGCAGCTTCTCCGCCTCCTCACTTTCTAGCACAGATACGCAGTATTTT | CASSFSASSLSSTDTQYF | TRBJ2-3 | NA | NA | TRBV11-2
TGTGCCAGTAGTGTACTCAAGGGGAAGGATCAGCCCCAGCATTTT | CASSVLKGKDQPQHF | TRBJ1-5 | NA | NA | TRBV19
TGTGCCAGCTCCCTTCAAGAGACCCAGTACTTC | CASSLQETQYF | TRBJ2-5 | NA | once | TRBV18
TGCGCCAGCAGCCAAGGGCGGGAGGGGGGCGAGACCCAGTACTTC | CASSQGREGGETQYF | TRBJ2-5 | TRBD2 | NA | TRBV4-3
TGTGCCAGTAGTATAGTAGCGTCGGTCACATCCTACGAGCAGTACTTC | CASSIVASVTSYEQYF | TRBJ2-7 | NA | NA | TRBV19
TGTGCCAGCAGTTACTGGGGGGGGTTAGGGTCCTACGAGCAGTACTTC | CASSYWGGLGSYEQYF | TRBJ2-7 | TRBD2 | NA | TRBV6-5
TGTGCCTGGAGTGTGGCGGGAGGAAACGAGCAGTACTTC | CAWSVAGGNEQYF | TRBJ2-7 | TRBD2 | NA | TRBV30
TGTGCCAGCAGCTTACCGACCAGGGGACAAACTGAAGCTTTCTTT | CASSLPTRGQTEAFF | TRBJ1-1 | NA | NA | TRBV7-9
TGTGCCAGCAGCCTGGACAGGAATGAGCAGTTCTTC | CASSLDRNEQFF | TRBJ2-1 | TRBD1 | NA | TRBV7-8
TGTGCCAGCAGTCGGACAGGGGGCACTGAAGCTTTCTTT | CASSRTGGTEAFF | TRBJ1-1 | TRBD1 | few | TRBV2
TGTGCCAGCAGCGTAGGTCTAGCGGGTGCCTACGAGCAGTACTTC | CASSVGLAGAYEQYF | TRBJ2-7 | TRBD2 | NA | TRBV9
TGTGCCAGCAGTTCAGGCCGGCGTTCAGCCTACTATGGCTACACCTTC | CASSSGRRSAYYGYTF | TRBJ1-2 | NA | NA | TRBV27
TGCGCCAGCAGCCGACGGCCAGAGGGCAATGAGCAGTTCTTC | CASSRRPEGNEQFF | TRBJ2-1 | NA | NA | TRBV4-1
TGTGCCAGCAGCGATGCGGGATCCTACGAGCAGTACTTC | CASSDAGSYEQYF | TRBJ2-7 | NA | NA | TRBV9
TGCGCCGGCCGGAAGAGTTGGGGCTGTAGCAATCAGCCCCAGCATTTT | CAGRKSWGCSNQPQHF | TRBJ1-5 | NA | once | TRBV10-1
TGTGCCAGCAGCTCTCCGGGACAGGGCACCTACGAGCAGTACTTC | CASSSPGQGTYEQYF | TRBJ2-7 | TRBD1 | NA | TRBV6-5
TGTGCCAGCAGCTTAAGCGGGAGGATCTACAATGAGCAGTTCTTC | CASSLSGRIYNEQFF | TRBJ2-1 | TRBD2 | NA | TRBV7-9
TGCGCCAGCAGGGTTTATGGGGGCGCGGTAGGTGGCTACACCTTC | CASRVYGGAVGGYTF | TRBJ1-2 | NA | few | TRBV4-1
TGTGCCAGCAGCGTCCGAGGTGGTGGCTACACCTTC | CASSVRGGGYTF | TRBJ1-2 | NA | NA | TRBV9
TGTGCCAGCAGCCCCTTTAGAGGGCAGATCCAAGAGACCCAGTACTTC | CASSPFRGQIQETQYF | TRBJ2-5 | NA | NA | TRBV7-9
TGTGCCAGCAGCTTCGGATCTAGCGGAGTTTACGAGCAGTACTTC | CASSFGSSGVYEQYF | TRBJ2-7 | TRBD2 | NA | TRBV5-4
TGTGCCTGGAAGGGACTAGCGGTCGACGAGCAGTACTTC | CAWKGLAVDEQYF | TRBJ2-7 | TRBD2 | NA | TRBV30
TGCAGCGTTGAAGAACAGGGAAACGGAAACACCATATATTTT | CSVEEQGNGNTIYF | TRBJ1-3 | NA | once | TRBV29-1
TGCGCCAGCAGCCCCCGATTGGACGGACTCTATGGCTACACCTTC | CASSPRLDGLYGYTF | TRBJ1-2 | NA | NA | TRBV4-1
TGCAGTGCTACCGGGGTATATGGCTACACCTTC | CSATGVYGYTF | TRBJ1-2 | NA | once | TRBV20-1
TGTGCCAGCAGTTACCCCTTGGGAGCGGTGACAGATACGCAGTATTTT | CASSYPLGAVTDTQYF | TRBJ2-3 | NA | NA | TRBV6-6
TGCGCCAGCAGCTATGACAGGGAAAGAGAGCAGTACTTC | CASSYDREREQYF | TRBJ2-7 | TRBD1 | NA | TRBV5-1
TGTGCCAGCAGCTTGGACCGAGCGGGTACGCAGTATTTT | CASSLDRAGTQYF | TRBJ2-3 | NA | NA | TRBV5-4
TGTGCCAGCAGCCAAGGAGGACAGGGGGCTAACTATGGCTACACCTTC | CASSQGGQGANYGYTF | TRBJ1-2 | TRBD1 | NA | TRBV4-2
TGTGCCAGCTCACCACCGACAGGGGGCGAGACTAATGAAAAACTGTTTTTT | CASSPPTGGETNEKLFF | TRBJ1-4 | TRBD1 | NA | TRBV18
TGTGCCAGCAGTTACTCAGGGGGCGACTACTACGAGCAGTACTTC | CASSYSGGDYYEQYF | TRBJ2-7 | TRBD1 | NA | TRBV6-5
TGCGCCAGCAGCCAAGAATTGGACAGGAAGGGGCAGTACTTC | CASSQELDRKGQYF | TRBJ2-7 | TRBD1 | NA | TRBV4-3
TGTGCCAGTAGTACCGGGACAGCTAACTATGGCTACACCTTC | CASSTGTANYGYTF | TRBJ1-2 | TRBD1 | NA | TRBV19
TGCAGCGTTGATTCGGCCAGGGGCACAGATACGCAGTATTTT | CSVDSARGTDTQYF | TRBJ2-3 | NA | NA | TRBV29-1
TGTGCCATCAGTGAGTCCTACTTTAGCAATCAGCCCCAGCATTTT | CAISESYFSNQPQHF | TRBJ1-5 | NA | NA | TRBV10-3
TGTGCCAGTACTCAGGGGGACGGGGAGCTGTTTTTT | CASTQGDGELFF | TRBJ2-2 | TRBD1 | NA | TRBV19
TGTGCCATCAGTGATCGGAGCACAGATACGCAGTATTTT | CAISDRSTDTQYF | TRBJ2-3 | NA | NA | TRBV10-3
TGTGCCAGCAGCTCGGGGACAGGGGCCTACGAGCAGTACTTC | CASSSGTGAYEQYF | TRBJ2-7 | TRBD1 | NA | TRBV7-8
TGTGCCAGCTCACGACAGTTGAACACTGAAGCTTTCTTT | CASSRQLNTEAFF | TRBJ1-1 | NA | few | TRBV18